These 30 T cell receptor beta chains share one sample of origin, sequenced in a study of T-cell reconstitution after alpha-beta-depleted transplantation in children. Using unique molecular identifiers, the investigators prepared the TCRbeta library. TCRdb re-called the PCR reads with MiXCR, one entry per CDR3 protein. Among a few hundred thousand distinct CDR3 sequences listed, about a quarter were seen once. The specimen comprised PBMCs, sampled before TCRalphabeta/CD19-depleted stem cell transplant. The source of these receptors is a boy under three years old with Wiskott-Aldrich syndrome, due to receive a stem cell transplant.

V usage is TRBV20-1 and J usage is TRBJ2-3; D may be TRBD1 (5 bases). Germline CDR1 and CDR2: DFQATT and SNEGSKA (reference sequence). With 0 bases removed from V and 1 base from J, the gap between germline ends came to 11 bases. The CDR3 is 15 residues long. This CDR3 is CSARDPGKGTDTQYF. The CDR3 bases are TGCAGTGCTAGAGATCCAGGGAAGGGCACAGATACGCAGTATTTT.

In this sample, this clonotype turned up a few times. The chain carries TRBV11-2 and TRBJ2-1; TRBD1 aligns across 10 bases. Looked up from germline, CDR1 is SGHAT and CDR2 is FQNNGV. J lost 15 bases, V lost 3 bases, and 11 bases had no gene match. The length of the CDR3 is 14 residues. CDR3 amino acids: CASSFGTGETIWFF. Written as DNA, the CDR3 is TGTGCCAGCAGCTTCGGGACAGGGGAGACTATTTGGTTCTTC.

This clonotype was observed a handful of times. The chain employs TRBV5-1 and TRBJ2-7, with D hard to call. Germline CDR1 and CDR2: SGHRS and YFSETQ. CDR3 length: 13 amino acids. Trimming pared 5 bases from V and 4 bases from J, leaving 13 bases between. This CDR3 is CASRFDIRYEQYF. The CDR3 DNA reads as TGCGCCAGCAGGTTCGATATTCGATACGAGCAGTACTTC.

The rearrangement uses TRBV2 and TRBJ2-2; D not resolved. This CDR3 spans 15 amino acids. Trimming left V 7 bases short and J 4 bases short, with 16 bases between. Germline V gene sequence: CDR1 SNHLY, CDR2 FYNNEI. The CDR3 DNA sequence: TGTGCCAGCAAGGGCGATGGGCGATCCACCGGGGAGCTGTTTTTT. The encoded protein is CASKGDGRSTGELFF.

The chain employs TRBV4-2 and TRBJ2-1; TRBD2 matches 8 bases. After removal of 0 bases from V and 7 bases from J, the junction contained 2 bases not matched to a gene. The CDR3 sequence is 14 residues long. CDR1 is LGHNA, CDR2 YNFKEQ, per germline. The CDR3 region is CASSQDGTRNEQFF. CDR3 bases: TGTGCCAGCAGCCAAGATGGGACTAGAAATGAGCAGTTCTTC.

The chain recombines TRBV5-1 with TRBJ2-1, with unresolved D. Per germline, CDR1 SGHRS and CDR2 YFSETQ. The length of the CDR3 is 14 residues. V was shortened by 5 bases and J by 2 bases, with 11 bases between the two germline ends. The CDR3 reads CASSPINTYNEQFF. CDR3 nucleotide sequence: TGCGCCAGCAGTCCAATAAATACCTACAATGAGCAGTTCTTC.

The CDR3 DNA follows: TGCAGTGCTAGATGGGGACTAGCGGGAGGGGGGGAGCAGTACTTC. Amino acids: CSARWGLAGGGEQYF. The J gene is TRBJ2-7, the V gene TRBV20-1, with 16 bases aligning to TRBD2. V was pared by 2 bases and J by 7 bases, with 5 bases of the junction left unmatched. The germline V gene encodes CDR1 DFQATT and CDR2 SNEGSKA (reference sequence). The CDR3 runs 15 residues.

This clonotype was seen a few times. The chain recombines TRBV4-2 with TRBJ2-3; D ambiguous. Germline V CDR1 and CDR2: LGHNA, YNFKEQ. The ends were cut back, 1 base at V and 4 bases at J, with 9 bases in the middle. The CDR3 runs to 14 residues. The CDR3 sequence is CASSQGPASDTQYF. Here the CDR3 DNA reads TGTGCCAGCAGCCAAGGTCCAGCCTCAGATACGCAGTATTTT.

The CDR3 coding sequence is TGTGCCAGCAGCCCATCGGAGGGATCAGCCTACGAGCAGTACTTC. Its translation: CASSPSEGSAYEQYF. The V and J genes are TRBV3-1 and TRBJ2-7; possibly TRBD2 for D (6 bases). The germline V gene encodes CDR1 LGHDT and CDR2 YNNKEL (reference sequence). V was cut by 4 bases and J by 2 bases, with 15 bases left in between. The CDR3 covers 15 residues.

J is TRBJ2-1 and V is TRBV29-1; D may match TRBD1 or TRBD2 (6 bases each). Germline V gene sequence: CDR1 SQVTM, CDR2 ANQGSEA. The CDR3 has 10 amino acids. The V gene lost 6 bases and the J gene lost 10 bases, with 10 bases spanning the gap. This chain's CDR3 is CSVGGLEQFF. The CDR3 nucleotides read TGCAGCGTAGGGGGGCTAGAGCAGTTCTTC.

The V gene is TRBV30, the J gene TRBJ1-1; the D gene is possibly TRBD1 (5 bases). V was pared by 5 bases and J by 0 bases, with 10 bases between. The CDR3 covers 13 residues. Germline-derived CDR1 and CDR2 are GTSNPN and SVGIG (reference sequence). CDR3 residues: CAWGGLMNTEAFF. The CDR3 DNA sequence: TGTGCCTGGGGGGGACTGATGAACACTGAAGCTTTCTTT.

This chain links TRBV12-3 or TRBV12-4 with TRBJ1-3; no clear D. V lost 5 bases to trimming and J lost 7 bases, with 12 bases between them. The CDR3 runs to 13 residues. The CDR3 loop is CASSPLRGNTIYF. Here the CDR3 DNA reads TGTGCCAGCAGTCCTTTACGCGGCAACACCATATATTTT.

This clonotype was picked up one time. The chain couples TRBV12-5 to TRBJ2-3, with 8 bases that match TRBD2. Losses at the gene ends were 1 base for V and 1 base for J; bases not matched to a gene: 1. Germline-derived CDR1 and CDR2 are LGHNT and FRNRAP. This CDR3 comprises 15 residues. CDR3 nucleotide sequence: TGTGCTAGTGGTTTGGAGGGACTAGGCACAGATACGCAGTATTTT. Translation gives CASGLEGLGTDTQYF.

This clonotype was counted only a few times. The DNA of the CDR3 is TGTGCCAGCAGTTTAACAGGGGTGGGAGAAAAACTGTTTTTT. It codes for CASSLTGVGEKLFF. The chain joins TRBV6-5 to TRBJ1-4, with TRBD1 matching 7 bases. Germline lookup yields CDR1 MNHEY and CDR2 SVGAGI. This CDR3 is 14 amino acids long. With V trimmed by 4 bases and J by 8 bases, 7 bases remained unmatched.

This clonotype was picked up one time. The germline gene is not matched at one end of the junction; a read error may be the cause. This CDR3 is CSASPGVLTDPQYF. CDR3 DNA: TGCAGTGCTAGTCCGGGAGTTCTGACAGATCCGCAGTATTTT. The chain is built from TRBV20-1 and TRBJ2-3; D may be TRBD2 (6 bases). Germline CDR1 DFQATT, CDR2 SNEGSKA (reference sequence). CDR3 size: 14 residues.

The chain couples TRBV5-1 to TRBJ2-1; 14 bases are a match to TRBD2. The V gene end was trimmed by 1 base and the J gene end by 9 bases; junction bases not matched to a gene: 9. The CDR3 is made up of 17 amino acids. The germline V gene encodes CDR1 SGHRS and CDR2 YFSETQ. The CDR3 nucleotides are TGCGCCAGCAGCTTGCCTACGGGACTAGCGGGAGTCGGTGAGCAGTTCTTC. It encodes CASSLPTGLAGVGEQFF.

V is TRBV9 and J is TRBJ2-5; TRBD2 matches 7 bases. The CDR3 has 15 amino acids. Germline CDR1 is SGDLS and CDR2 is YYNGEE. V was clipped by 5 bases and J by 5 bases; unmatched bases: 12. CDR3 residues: CASSPGGGALETQYF. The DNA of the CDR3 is TGTGCCAGCAGTCCGGGGGGTGGGGCGCTGGAGACCCAGTACTTC.

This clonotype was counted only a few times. CDR3 sequence: CASSSGTGKNIQYF. The CDR3 DNA reads TGTGCCAGCAGCTCCGGGACAGGGAAAAACATTCAGTACTTC. The rearrangement links TRBV7-2 to TRBJ2-4, with 9 bases matching TRBD1. Germline CDR1 reads SGHTA; CDR2 reads FQGNSA. This CDR3 has 14 amino acids. Trimming removed 4 bases from V and 4 bases from J; junction bases left unmatched: 2.

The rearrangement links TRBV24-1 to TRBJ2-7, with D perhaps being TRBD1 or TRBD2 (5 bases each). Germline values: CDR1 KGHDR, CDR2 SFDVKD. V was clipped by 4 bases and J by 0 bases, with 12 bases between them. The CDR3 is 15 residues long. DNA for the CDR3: TGTGCCACCAGTGACGGGGCCATCGACTCCTACGAGCAGTACTTC. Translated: CATSDGAIDSYEQYF.

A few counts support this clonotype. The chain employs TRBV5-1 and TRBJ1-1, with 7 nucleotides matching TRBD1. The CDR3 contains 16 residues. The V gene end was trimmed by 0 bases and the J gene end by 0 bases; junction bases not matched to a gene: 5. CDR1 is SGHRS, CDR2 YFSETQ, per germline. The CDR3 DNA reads TGCGCCAGCAGCTTGGGACAGGGATCCATGAACACTGAAGCTTTCTTT. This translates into CASSLGQGSMNTEAFF.

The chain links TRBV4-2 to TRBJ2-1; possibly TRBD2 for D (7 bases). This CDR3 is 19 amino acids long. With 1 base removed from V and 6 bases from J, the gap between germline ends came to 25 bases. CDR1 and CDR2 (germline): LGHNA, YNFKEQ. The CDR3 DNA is TGTGCCAGCAGCCAAGTGGCTGGGCAGAGCGGGATGGGGGCCAATGAGCAGTTCTTC. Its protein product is CASSQVAGQSGMGANEQFF.

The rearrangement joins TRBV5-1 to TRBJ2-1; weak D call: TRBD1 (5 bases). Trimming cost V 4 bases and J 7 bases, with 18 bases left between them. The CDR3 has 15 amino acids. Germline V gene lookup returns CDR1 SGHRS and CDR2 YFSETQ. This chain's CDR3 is CASSGSEPRGNEQFF. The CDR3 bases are TGCGCCAGCAGCGGGTCAGAACCAAGGGGTAATGAGCAGTTCTTC.

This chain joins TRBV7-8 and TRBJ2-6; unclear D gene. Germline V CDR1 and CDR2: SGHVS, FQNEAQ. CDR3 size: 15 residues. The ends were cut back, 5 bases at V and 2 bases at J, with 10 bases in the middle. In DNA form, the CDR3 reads TGTGCCAGCAGCCCCTTGTACGCTGGGGCCAACGTCCTGACTTTC. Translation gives CASSPLYAGANVLTF. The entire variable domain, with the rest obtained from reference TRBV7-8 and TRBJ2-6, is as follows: GAGVSQSPRYKVAKRGQDVALRCDPISGHVSLFWYQQALGQGPEFLTYFQNEAQLDKSGLPSDRFFAERPEGSVSTLKIQRTQQEDSAVYLCASSPLYAGANVLTFGAGSRLTVL.

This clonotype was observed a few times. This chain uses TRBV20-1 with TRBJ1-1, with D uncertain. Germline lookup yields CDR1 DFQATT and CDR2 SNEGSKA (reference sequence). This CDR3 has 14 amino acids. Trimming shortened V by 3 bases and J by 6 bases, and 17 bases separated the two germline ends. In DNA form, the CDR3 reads TGCAGTGCTAGTCCCGCGCGGGTAAAGGCTGAAGCTTTCTTT. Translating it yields CSASPARVKAEAFF.

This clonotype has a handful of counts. This CDR3 reads CASDRGETQYF. The CDR3 DNA sequence: TGTGCCAGCGACAGGGGAGAGACCCAGTACTTC. This rearrangement joins TRBV6-1 to TRBJ2-5; TRBD1 matches at 8 bases. The CDR3 spans 11 residues. Germline V gene data show CDR1 as MNHNS and CDR2 as SASEGT. The V and J ends lost 8 bases and 4 bases, in that order; junction bases with no gene match: 0.

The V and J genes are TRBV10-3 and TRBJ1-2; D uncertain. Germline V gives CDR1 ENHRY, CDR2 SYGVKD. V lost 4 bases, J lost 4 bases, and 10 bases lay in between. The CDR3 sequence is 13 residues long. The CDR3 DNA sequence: TGTGCCATCAGTGGAGGATACAGCTATGGCTACACCTTC. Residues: CAISGGYSYGYTF.

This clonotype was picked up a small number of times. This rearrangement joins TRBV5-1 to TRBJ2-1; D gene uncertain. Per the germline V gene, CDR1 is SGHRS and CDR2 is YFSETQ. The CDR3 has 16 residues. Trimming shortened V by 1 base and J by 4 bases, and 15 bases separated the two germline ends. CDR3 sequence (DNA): TGCGCCAGCAGCTTGTTGCCTAGGAAAGGGTACAATGAGCAGTTCTTC. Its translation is CASSLLPRKGYNEQFF.

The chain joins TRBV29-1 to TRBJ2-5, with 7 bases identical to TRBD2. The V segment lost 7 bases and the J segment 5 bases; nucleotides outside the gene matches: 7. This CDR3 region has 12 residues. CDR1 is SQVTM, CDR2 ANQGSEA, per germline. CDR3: CSGGGMGETQYF. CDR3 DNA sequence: TGCAGCGGGGGAGGGATGGGGGAGACCCAGTACTTC. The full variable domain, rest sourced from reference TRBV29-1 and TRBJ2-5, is SAVISQKPSRDICQRGTSLTIQCQVDSQVTMMFWYRQQPGQSLTLIATANQGSEATYESGFVIDKFPISRPNLTFSTLTVSNMSPEDSSIYLCSGGGMGETQYFGPGTRLLVL.

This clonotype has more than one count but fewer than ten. The DNA for the CDR3 is TGCGCCAGCAGCTTGCGGAGCGGTGGCACCGGGGAGCTGTTTTTT. Translation gives CASSLRSGGTGELFF. The chain links TRBV5-1 to TRBJ2-2; D possibly corresponds to TRBD2 (5 bases). Trimming cost V 1 base and J 4 bases, with 11 bases left between them. Germline lookup yields CDR1 SGHRS and CDR2 YFSETQ. The CDR3 sequence is 15 residues long. The whole variable domain, filled in from reference TRBV5-1 and TRBJ2-2, reads KAGVTQTPRYLIKTRGQQVTLSCSPISGHRSVSWYQQTPGQGLQFLFEYFSETQRNKGNFPGRFSGRQFSNSRSEMNVSTLELGDSALYLCASSLRSGGTGELFFGEGSRLTVL.

The CDR3 DNA is TGTGCCAGCAGTGAAGGAGAGTGGGGGAACAATCAGCCCCAGCATTTT. Protein: CASSEGEWGNNQPQHF. The chain joins TRBV25-1 to TRBJ1-5, with a tentative D call TRBD1 (5 bases). The CDR3 consists of 16 residues. With 2 bases removed from V and 3 bases from J, the gap between germline ends came to 14 bases. Germline V gives CDR1 MGHDK, CDR2 SYGVNS.